A single sample is the source of the 26 T cell receptor beta chains below, sequenced in a study of blood T cell repertoires in COVID-19. Sequencing was performed with immunoSEQ multiplex PCR; in TCRdb, only in-frame clones are kept and a portion is missing. Here the sample spans about 64,000 clones, under 95% being singletons. The sample comprised peripheral blood. The receptor source for this set is a human donor in a cohort sampled during active COVID-19.

The J gene is TRBJ2-7, the V gene TRBV19, with 7 bases fitting TRBD2. The CDR3 covers 14 residues. V lost 6 bases and J lost 2; bases outside the gene matches: 7. Looked up from germline, CDR1 is LNHDA and CDR2 is SQIVND (reference sequence). The CDR3 here is CASRHRGGAYEQYF. CDR3 DNA sequence: TGTGCCAGTAGACACCGTGGGGGGGCCTACGAGCAGTACTTC.

The V and J genes are TRBV5-8 and TRBJ2-7; 9 bases line up with TRBD2. Germline CDR1 is SGHTS and CDR2 is YDEGEE. The CDR3 is made up of 14 amino acids. The V segment lost 10 bases and the J segment 6 bases; nucleotides outside the gene matches: 14. The CDR3 spells CARRMAGGRSEQYF. CDR3 nucleotide sequence: TGTGCCCGGAGAATGGCGGGAGGGAGAAGCGAGCAGTACTTC.

Here the CDR3 reads CASSVIRDRAAGYTF. The DNA for the CDR3 is TGTGCCAGCAGTGTTATCAGGGACAGGGCGGCTGGCTACACCTTC. This sequence joins TRBV2 and TRBJ1-2; 9 bases align to TRBD1. From germline, CDR1 is SNHLY and CDR2 FYNNEI. V lost 4 bases, J lost 7 bases, and 10 bases stayed unmatched. This CDR3 is 15 amino acids long.

The chain employs TRBV10-3 and TRBJ2-3, with D unclear. The CDR3 sequence is 16 residues long. Germline V lookup: CDR1 ENHRY, CDR2 SYGVKD. Trimming removed 2 bases from V and 0 bases from J, with 12 bases in between. The CDR3 DNA sequence: TGTGCCATCAGTGAGGTCATCCCAACTAGCACAGATACGCAGTATTTT. This gives the protein CAISEVIPTSTDTQYF.

This clone was observed a single time. This chain uses TRBV5-1 with TRBJ2-1; tentative D call: TRBD1 (5 bases). CDR1 is SGHRS and CDR2 is YFSETQ in the germline V gene. This CDR3 spans 12 amino acids. Trimming removed 9 bases at V and 6 bases at J, with 13 bases between. The CDR3 bases are TGCGCCACCGAAGGGGCAGCCAATGAGCAGTTCTTC. Its protein is CATEGAANEQFF.

The chain combines TRBV27 with TRBJ1-5; no reliable D call. This CDR3 is 13 amino acids long. Germline CDR1 reads MNHEY; CDR2 reads SMNVEV (reference sequence). V was trimmed by 0 bases and J by 4 bases, leaving 4 bases between them. The CDR3 DNA follows: TGTGCCAGCAGTTTATCAGCTAATCAGCCCCAGCATTTT. Translating gives CASSLSANQPQHF.

This clone has a single count. V and J are TRBV7-2 and TRBJ1-6; D gene unclear. The ends were cut back, 4 bases at V and 0 bases at J, with 16 bases in the middle. The germline V gene encodes CDR1 SGHTA and CDR2 FQGNSA. This CDR3 spans 18 amino acids. Here the CDR3 reads CASSSTTTRSSYNSPLHF. The CDR3 DNA follows: TGTGCCAGCAGCTCCACGACAACACGTAGCTCCTATAATTCACCCCTCCACTTT.

The gene calls are TRBV15 and TRBJ1-4; TRBD1 is a possible D gene (6 bases). The CDR3 covers 16 residues. Germline values: CDR1 LNHNV, CDR2 YYDKDF (reference sequence). V lost 3 bases and J 7 bases, leaving 18 bases between the germline ends. CDR3 sequence reads: CATSRAQGRGGEKLFF. The CDR3 bases are TGTGCCACCAGCAGGGCCCAGGGGCGGGGGGGTGAAAAACTGTTTTTT.

J is TRBJ1-5 and V is TRBV5-4; 8 bases line up with TRBD1. The trim removed 0 bases at V and 4 bases at J, leaving 9 bases unmatched. This CDR3 comprises 17 residues. Germline assignment: CDR1 SGHNT and CDR2 YYREEE (reference sequence). Here the CDR3 DNA reads TGTGCCAGCAGCTTGGGTGGCGGCAGGGGGCTGAATCAGCCCCAGCATTTT. Translation gives CASSLGGGRGLNQPQHF.

The DNA for the CDR3 is TGTGCCAGCAGTGAAACTGGTACTAGTCAGTACTTC. This encodes CASSETGTSQYF. The chain has TRBV6-1 and TRBJ2-7; TRBD2 might be the D (5 bases). This CDR3 has 12 residues. Germline CDR1 and CDR2: MNHNS and SASEGT. V lost 2 bases and J lost 10, with 12 bases in between.

The rearrangement joins TRBV5-1 to TRBJ2-7; D is unclear. Germline values: CDR1 SGHRS, CDR2 YFSETQ. V was cut by 5 bases and J by 0 bases, with 12 bases left in between. The CDR3 is made up of 14 amino acids. The CDR3 DNA sequence: TGCGCCAGCAGGCGATTGTTGAGCTCCTACGAGCAGTACTTC. It specifies CASRRLLSSYEQYF.

V is TRBV11-3 and J is TRBJ2-7; D perhaps matches TRBD1 (6 bases). Germline V CDR1 and CDR2: SGHNT, YENEEA. The CDR3 extends over 14 amino acids. V lost 5 bases, J lost 5 bases, and 16 bases lay in between. The CDR3 here is CASSIRSRGDEQYF. CDR3 in DNA: TGTGCCAGCAGCATTCGCTCCAGGGGCGACGAGCAGTACTTC.

The genes are TRBV7-6 and TRBJ2-3, with 7 bases identical to TRBD2. The CDR3 extends over 17 amino acids. Unmatched junction bases numbered 18, after V lost 6 bases and J lost 6 bases. Germline values: CDR1 SGHVS, CDR2 FNYEAQ. The CDR3 DNA reads TGTGCCAGCAGAAACTCCGAGCGGGACCGCTCTGCGGATACGCAGTATTTT. Translation gives CASRNSERDRSADTQYF. The full variable domain, its missing parts supplied by reference TRBV7-6 and TRBJ2-3, is GAGVSQSPRYKVTKRGQDVALRCDPISGHVSLYWYRQALGQGPEFLTYFNYEAQQDKSGLPNDRFSAERPEGSISTLTIQRTEQRDSAMYRCASRNSERDRSADTQYFGPGTRLTVL.

The J gene is TRBJ2-3, the V gene TRBV20-1; tentative D call: TRBD1 (5 bases). This CDR3 comprises 11 residues. V gave up 3 bases and J gave up 6 bases, with 7 bases separating them. CDR1 and CDR2 (germline): DFQATT, SNEGSKA (reference sequence). CDR3 region: CSASRVDTQYF. CDR3 coding DNA: TGCAGTGCTAGCAGGGTTGATACGCAGTATTTT.

The chain employs TRBV9 and TRBJ2-7; TRBD2 might be the D (6 bases). Germline-derived CDR1 and CDR2 are SGDLS and YYNGEE. CDR3 length: 15 amino acids. Trimming shortened V by 0 bases and J by 5 bases, and 15 bases separated the two germline ends. The CDR3 spells CASSVEGRRENEQYF. The CDR3 DNA reads as TGTGCCAGCAGCGTAGAGGGGAGGAGGGAAAACGAGCAGTACTTC.

This CDR3 reads CASSQTGLSTEAFF. DNA for the CDR3: TGTGCCAGCAGTCAGACAGGACTTTCTACTGAAGCTTTCTTT. The chain is built from TRBV6-5 and TRBJ1-1; possible D gene TRBD1, 6 bases. The germline CDR1 and CDR2 sequences are MNHEY and SVGAGI. CDR3 length: 14 residues. V dropped 5 bases and J dropped 5 bases, with 15 bases sitting between them.

V is TRBV5-1 and J is TRBJ1-5, with no clear D. This CDR3 spans 14 amino acids. Germline values: CDR1 SGHRS, CDR2 YFSETQ. Trimming took 0 bases from V and 1 from J, leaving 5 bases between them. CDR3 amino acids: CASSLGQSNQPQHF. The CDR3 DNA sequence: TGCGCCAGCAGCTTGGGGCAGAGCAATCAGCCCCAGCATTTT.

The J gene is TRBJ2-5, the V gene TRBV11-2; no firm D call. The CDR3 length is 12 residues. V shed 5 bases and J shed 1 base, with 5 bases lying between them. The germline V gene encodes CDR1 SGHAT and CDR2 FQNNGV. The CDR3 region is CASSRSQETQYF. CDR3 DNA: TGTGCCAGCAGCCGTTCCCAAGAGACCCAGTACTTC.

The V call is TRBV4-2, the J call TRBJ2-3; D is perhaps TRBD2 (6 bases). This CDR3 spans 16 amino acids. CDR1 and CDR2 from the germline V gene are LGHNA and YNFKEQ. Trimming took off 3 bases at V and 6 bases at J, with 19 bases between the two ends. DNA for the CDR3: TGTGCCAGCAGCCAGACGGGAGTAGGAAGATTCGATACGCAGTATTTT. This gives the protein CASSQTGVGRFDTQYF.

The chain has TRBV7-2 and TRBJ2-7; 9 bases align to TRBD2. J gave up 7 bases and V 2 bases, and 3 bases lay outside the gene matches. CDR3 length: 13 amino acids. CDR1 is SGHTA, CDR2 FQGNSA, per germline. The CDR3 sequence: CASSLRLAGEQYF. In DNA, the CDR3 is TGTGCCAGCAGCTTAAGGCTAGCGGGGGAGCAGTACTTC.

The V and J genes are TRBV19 and TRBJ2-4, with a tentative D call TRBD2 (6 bases). Germline V CDR1 and CDR2: LNHDA, SQIVND (reference sequence). V was trimmed by 3 bases and J by 6 bases, leaving 12 bases between them. The CDR3 has 14 residues. CDR3: CASSITSLGNIQYF. The DNA for the CDR3 is TGTGCCAGTAGTATCACTAGCCTTGGAAACATTCAGTACTTC.

J is TRBJ2-7 and V is TRBV6-5; D gene ambiguous. Trimming took 6 bases from V and 0 from J, leaving 12 bases between them. Germline V gene lookup returns CDR1 MNHEY and CDR2 SVGAGI. The CDR3 runs 14 residues. This chain's CDR3 is CASRETWRSYEQYF. The DNA for the CDR3 is TGTGCCAGCAGAGAGACATGGCGCTCCTACGAGCAGTACTTC.

This clone was observed a single time. The rearrangement links TRBV29-1 to TRBJ2-7; 7 bases map to TRBD1. The germline gives CDR1 SQVTM, CDR2 ANQGSEA. The CDR3 loop spans 14 amino acids. After removal of 1 base from V and 2 bases from J, the junction contained 5 bases not matched to a gene. This CDR3 is CSVEVGQAPYEQYF. The CDR3 DNA reads TGCAGCGTTGAAGTAGGACAGGCCCCCTACGAGCAGTACTTC.

V usage is TRBV19 and J usage is TRBJ2-7; 9 bases fit TRBD1. This CDR3 has 15 amino acids. CDR1 is LNHDA, CDR2 SQIVND, per germline (reference sequence). V lost 5 bases to trimming and J lost 5 bases; unmatched junction nucleotides: 10. The chain's CDR3 is CASSVRGQGVNEQYF. CDR3 DNA sequence: TGTGCCAGTAGTGTAAGGGGACAGGGTGTCAACGAGCAGTACTTC.

This clone was observed a handful of times. The rearrangement uses TRBV6-5 and TRBJ2-2, with D unclear. Trimming took off 6 bases at V and 11 bases at J, with 10 bases between the two ends. Germline V CDR1 and CDR2: MNHEY, SVGAGI. The CDR3 loop spans 11 amino acids. The CDR3 loop reads CASRLIVELFF. The CDR3 coding sequence is TGTGCCAGCAGGTTAATCGTAGAGCTGTTTTTT.

Notes on this clone: A read error may account for a junction end that differs from germline. The rearrangement uses TRBV27 and TRBJ1-5, with 7 nucleotides matching TRBD1. The CDR3 consists of 12 residues. Germline CDR1 and CDR2: MNHEY and SMNVEV (reference sequence). The CDR3 nucleotides are TGTGCCAGCAGCCCCACAGGGGACATCCTGGATTTT. It translates to CASSPTGDILDF.